The sequence of this TCR beta chain was determined in a study of beta chain features in type 1 diabetes. Overall study findings and caveats: Shortening of TCRB CDR3s, moderate but significant, appeared in all four CD4+ subsets of Type 1 diabetes patients.

Between the trimmed V and J ends, which lost 4 bases and 0 bases, there was a span of 15 bases. Germline-derived CDR1 and CDR2 are SQVTM and ANQGSEA. This CDR3 is 15 amino acids long. What was sequenced were expressed TCRB transcripts, since all of the isolated RNA had been reverse transcribed. Sequenced by immunoSEQ multiplex PCR; TCRdb stores in-frame clones only, minus some. This table has more than 250,000 clones, about 13% appearing once. As to this clone: Its antigen is unknown.

The receptor's source is a man in his thirties or forties with type 1 diabetes. Material for sequencing was naive CD4+ T cells from blood. The chain couples TRBV29-1 to TRBJ1-2, with D possibly being TRBD1 (5 bases). CDR3 loop: CSVGNPGSANYGYTF. CDR3 nucleotide sequence: TGCAGCGTTGGAAACCCAGGGTCAGCTAACTATGGCTACACCTTC.